This T cell receptor beta chain was recorded in a study of OX40 agonist ivuxolimab in advanced cancers. With regard to the full study: Ivuxolimab, which targeted the costimulatory receptor OX40 (CD134), was an agonistic, fully human IgG2 monoclonal antibody. Intravenous ivuxolimab was administered to patients every 2 weeks at six dose levels: 0.01, 0.1, 0.3, 1.5, 3 and 10 mg/kg. Of the approximately 54 patients in dose escalation, about 20 had hepatocellular carcinoma, about 15 had melanoma, 9 had renal cell carcinoma and 9 had head and neck cancer. In the dose-escalation cohort, approximately 82% of patients were male, and the mean age was 60 years with a range of roughly 20 to 85. Patients were allowed to have had prior anti-PD-1, anti-PD-L1 or anti-CTLA-4 therapy, and 30% to 40% of the dose-escalation patients had previously received checkpoint inhibitors. Partial responses were achieved by three dose-escalation patients, of whom one had hepatocellular carcinoma and two had cutaneous melanoma. The purpose of peripheral TCRbeta sequencing was to test whether ivuxolimab changed TCR sequence diversity and led to clonal T-cell expansion. The paper covers the monotherapy dose-escalation part of the phase I ivuxolimab trial, which included N of about 51 patients. The investigation overall reported the following: After ivuxolimab, more expanded clones were found on average in CD8+ T cells than in CD4+ T cells. At doses from 0.1 to 3.0 mg/kg, clonal expansion was seen in both CD4+ and CD8+ blood T cells between baseline and week 6. Low levels of normalized T-cell clonal expansion were also shown by some nonresponding patients. Antigen specificity was not determined for the clonally expanded peripheral T cells. Partial responders in the 0.1-3.0 mg/kg groups had among the lowest normalized peripheral clonal expansion, especially among CD8+ T cells.

Genomic DNA was isolated from the sorted cells so that the TCRbeta CDR3 region could be sequenced. The immunoSEQ Assay was used for sequencing of TCRbeta CDR3 regions. TCRdb retrieved this table from immuneACCESS and kept in-frame rearrangements only. Not all clones are present; in checked studies, unresolved V genes account for under half, and no reason is known for the remainder. The sample data list roughly 62,000 clones, and 91% of these were observed just once. 3.8% of the sample is taken by the ten largest. The trial excluded patients who had a history of autoimmune disease or were on systemic immunosuppression. In every dose cohort, peripheral blood was drawn for TCR sequencing at baseline, cycle 4 day 1, and cycle 7 day 1. Samples were obtained from an open-label, multicenter, first-in-human phase I dose-escalation trial of ivuxolimab. Adults with locally advanced or metastatic melanoma, renal cell, hepatocellular, or head and neck squamous cell carcinoma were enrolled in the trial. Before TCR sequencing, CD4+ T cells and CD8+ T cells were sorted from peripheral blood as separate populations.

With regard to this clone: Its antigen is not yet known. Within one base of it there is no much larger clone, and no base qualities were kept.

The source material was CD4+ or CD8+ T cells sorted from blood, sampled in a trial of the OX40 agonist ivuxolimab. This sequence was found in an adult with an advanced solid tumor such as melanoma, head and neck, liver or kidney cancer.

The DNA reads as follows: TGTGCCAGCAGCCCATACCAGGGACAGGGGATATACGAGCAGTACTTC. Translated, it gives CASSPYQGQGIYEQYF. This sequence uses TRBV5-5 and TRBJ2-7, and 10 junctional nucleotides match TRBD1. Compared with germline, V lacks 4 bases and J lacks 4 bases; bases without a gene match: 11. CDR1 and CDR2 (SGHKS, YYEKEE) derive from the germline V gene (reference sequence). From the cysteine through the phenylalanine, the CDR3 covers 16 amino acids. Of the read, only the CDR3 DNA is kept; its 48 bases are in frame from base 1.